This passage covers 3 T cell receptor beta chains from one sample sequenced in a study of response to subunit inactivated influenza vaccine. A single record per CDR3 protein comes from TCRdb applying MiXCR to the RT-PCR reads. Of approximately 700,000 distinct CDR3 sequences listed, 11% to 15% are singletons. Material: PBMCs from blood, obtained 14 days before vaccination. Receptors were obtained from a man aged 50-60 years who received an inactivated influenza vaccine.

This clonotype was detected a few times. The chain links TRBV4-1 to TRBJ2-4; D gene uncertain. This CDR3 is built from 14 residues. Trimming took 6 bases from V and 7 from J, leaving 16 bases between them. Germline CDR1 MGHRA, CDR2 YSYEKL. The DNA of the CDR3 is TGCGCCAGCAGTCTCACCACCGGCGACAACATTCAGTACTTC. Its protein product is CASSLTTGDNIQYF.

In its sample, this clonotype was seen a few times. The J gene is TRBJ2-5, the V gene TRBV7-8, with D perhaps matching TRBD2 (5 bases). Trimming pared 2 bases from V and 3 bases from J, leaving 7 bases between. The CDR3 loop spans 13 amino acids. Germline CDR1 and CDR2: SGHVS and FQNEAQ. DNA for the CDR3: TGTGCCAGCAGCTTAAACGGGAAAGAGACCCAGTACTTC. Its translation: CASSLNGKETQYF.

The chain combines TRBV20-1 with TRBJ2-2, with 11 positions matching TRBD1. The length of the CDR3 is 16 residues. After removal of 6 bases from V and 8 bases from J, the junction contained 14 bases not matched to a gene. Germline assignment: CDR1 DFQATT and CDR2 SNEGSKA (reference sequence). This chain's CDR3 is CSATTGTGGLLGELFF. The DNA of the CDR3 is TGCAGTGCGACAACCGGGACAGGGGGTTTGTTGGGGGAGCTGTTTTTT.